One sample yielded the 10 T cell receptor beta chains listed below, sequenced in a study of blood T cell repertoires in COVID-19. TCRdb's copy holds only in-frame clones and misses some; the assay was immunoSEQ multiplex PCR. The sample shows under 250,000 clones, 82% of them seen only once. What was sequenced was peripheral blood. The receptors shown here come from a woman in her 70s with COVID-19, enrolled during active disease.

The J gene is TRBJ1-1, the V gene TRBV24-1; 7 bases match TRBD1. This CDR3 has 15 residues. The V segment lost 4 bases and the J segment 5 bases; nucleotides outside the gene matches: 9. CDR1 is KGHDR and CDR2 is SFDVKD in the germline V gene. The CDR3 region is CATSDKTQGGTEAFF. CDR3 nucleotides: TGTGCCACCAGTGACAAGACTCAGGGGGGAACTGAAGCTTTCTTT.

The chain links TRBV27 to TRBJ2-2; TRBD1 matches at 12 bases. Germline V gene sequence: CDR1 MNHEY, CDR2 SMNVEV (reference sequence). The ends lost 3 bases at V and 6 bases at J; junction bases unmatched: 14. This CDR3 region has 19 residues. Here the CDR3 reads CASSFRRAGQGAFPGELFF. In nucleotides, the CDR3 is TGTGCCAGCAGTTTCAGACGCGCGGGACAGGGGGCTTTCCCCGGGGAGCTGTTTTTT.

The genes are TRBV5-1 and TRBJ2-7, with 7 bases that match TRBD1. Germline V gene sequence: CDR1 SGHRS, CDR2 YFSETQ. The CDR3 runs to 14 residues. The ends lost 0 bases at V and 1 base at J; junction bases unmatched: 1. The chain's CDR3 is CASSLEGASYEQYF. DNA of the CDR3: TGCGCCAGCAGCTTGGAGGGGGCTTCCTACGAGCAGTACTTC.

The chain combines TRBV19 with TRBJ1-1, with D maybe TRBD1 (5 bases). The CDR3 length is 16 residues. Germline V gene data show CDR1 as LNHDA and CDR2 as SQIVND (reference sequence). The V end lost 3 bases, the J end lost 8 bases, and 22 bases lay between the germline ends. This CDR3 reads CASSILPGKARQEAFF. CDR3 coding DNA: TGTGCCAGTAGTATCCTGCCAGGGAAGGCAAGGCAAGAAGCTTTCTTT.

V gene TRBV28 combines with J gene TRBJ2-2; TRBD2 matches 9 bases. This CDR3 region has 17 residues. After removal of 6 bases from V and 7 bases from J, the junction contained 15 bases not matched to a gene. Per germline, CDR1 MDHEN and CDR2 SYDVKM. The CDR3 sequence: CASSRPRLAGLGGELFF. In nucleotides, the CDR3 is TGTGCCAGCAGCCGCCCCCGGCTAGCGGGACTGGGCGGGGAGCTGTTTTTT. The whole variable domain, filled in from reference TRBV28 and TRBJ2-2, reads DVKVTQSSRYLVKRTGEKVFLECVQDMDHENMFWYRQDPGLGLRLIYFSYDVKMKEKGDIPEGYSVSREKKERFSLILESASTNQTSMYLCASSRPRLAGLGGELFFGEGSRLTVL.

This clone was found a few times. V and J are TRBV19 and TRBJ1-1, with no clear D. CDR1 is LNHDA and CDR2 is SQIVND in the germline V gene (reference sequence). The CDR3 contains 16 residues. Trimming took 3 bases from V and 0 from J, leaving 14 bases between them. The CDR3 here is CASSIGVSLMNTEAFF. CDR3 nucleotide sequence: TGTGCCAGTAGTATTGGAGTTTCCTTAATGAACACTGAAGCTTTCTTT.

CDR3 sequence: CASSSGLAGAEKSSYNEQFF. The CDR3 DNA follows: TGTGCCAGCAGTTCCGGCCTAGCGGGAGCGGAAAAGAGCTCCTACAATGAGCAGTTCTTC. The chain uses TRBV28 and TRBJ2-1, with 10 bases matching TRBD2. The V gene's germline CDR1 is MDHEN and CDR2 SYDVKM. This CDR3 is 20 amino acids long. The trim removed 4 bases at V and 0 bases at J, leaving 15 bases unmatched. Based on the CDR3 plus reference TRBV28 and TRBJ2-1, the full variable domain is DVKVTQSSRYLVKRTGEKVFLECVQDMDHENMFWYRQDPGLGLRLIYFSYDVKMKEKGDIPEGYSVSREKKERFSLILESASTNQTSMYLCASSSGLAGAEKSSYNEQFFGPGTRLTVL.

The CDR3 sequence is CASSWDRGTEAFF. In DNA, the CDR3 is TGTGCCAGCAGCTGGGACAGGGGTACTGAAGCTTTCTTT. The rearrangement links TRBV7-2 to TRBJ1-1, with TRBD1 identical over 10 bases. Per the germline V gene, CDR1 is SGHTA and CDR2 is FQGNSA. The CDR3 runs to 13 residues. With V trimmed by 4 bases and J by 5 bases, 1 base remained unmatched. Complete variable domain (other parts from reference TRBV7-2 and TRBJ1-1): GAGVSQSPSNKVTEKGKDVELRCDPISGHTALYWYRQSLGQGLEFLIYFQGNSAPDKSGLPSDRFSAERTGGSVSTLTIQRTQQEDSAVYLCASSWDRGTEAFFGQGTRLTVV.

This clone has a handful of counts. The chain links TRBV27 to TRBJ1-6; 7 nucleotides agree with TRBD1. The trim removed 1 base at V and 0 bases at J, leaving 9 bases unmatched. The CDR3 extends over 19 amino acids. Per the germline V gene, CDR1 is MNHEY and CDR2 is SMNVEV (reference sequence). The CDR3 region is CASSLWGTAQSSYNSPLHF. The CDR3 nucleotides read TGTGCCAGCAGTTTATGGGGGACAGCTCAGAGCTCCTATAATTCACCCCTCCACTTT.

The rearrangement uses TRBV3-1 (or the pseudogene TRBV3-2) and TRBJ1-1; D is unresolved. In germline, CDR1 is LGHDT, CDR2 YNNKEL (reference sequence). With 3 bases removed from V and 0 bases from J, the gap between germline ends came to 14 bases. This CDR3 contains 16 residues. CDR3 nucleotide sequence: TGTGCCAGCAGCCACTCGAGGCCCATCATGAACACTGAAGCTTTCTTT. Protein product: CASSHSRPIMNTEAFF.